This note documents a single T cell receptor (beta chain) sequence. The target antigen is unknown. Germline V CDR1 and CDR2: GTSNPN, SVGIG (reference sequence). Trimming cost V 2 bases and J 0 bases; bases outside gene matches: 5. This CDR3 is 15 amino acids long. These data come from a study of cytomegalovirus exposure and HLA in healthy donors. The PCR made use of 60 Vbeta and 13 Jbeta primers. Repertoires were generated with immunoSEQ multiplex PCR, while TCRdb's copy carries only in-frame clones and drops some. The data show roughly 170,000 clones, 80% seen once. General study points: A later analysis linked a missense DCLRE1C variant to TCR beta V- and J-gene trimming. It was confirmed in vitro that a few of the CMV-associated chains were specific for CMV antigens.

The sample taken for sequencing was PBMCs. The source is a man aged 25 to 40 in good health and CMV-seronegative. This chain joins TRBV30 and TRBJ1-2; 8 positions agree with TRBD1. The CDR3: CAWSTGQGPNYGYTF. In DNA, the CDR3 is TGTGCCTGGAGTACCGGACAGGGACCTAACTATGGCTACACCTTC.